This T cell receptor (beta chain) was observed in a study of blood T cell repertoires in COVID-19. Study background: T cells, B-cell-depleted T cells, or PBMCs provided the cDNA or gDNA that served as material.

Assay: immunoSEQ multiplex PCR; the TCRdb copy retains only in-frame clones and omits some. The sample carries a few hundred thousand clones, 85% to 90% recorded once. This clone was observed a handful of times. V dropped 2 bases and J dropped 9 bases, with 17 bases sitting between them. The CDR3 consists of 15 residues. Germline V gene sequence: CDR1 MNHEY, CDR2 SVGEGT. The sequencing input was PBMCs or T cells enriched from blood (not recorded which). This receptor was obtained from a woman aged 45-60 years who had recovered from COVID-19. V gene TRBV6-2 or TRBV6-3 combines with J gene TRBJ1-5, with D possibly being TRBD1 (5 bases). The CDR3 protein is CASSYGLDIIRPQHF. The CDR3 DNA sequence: TGTGCCAGCAGTTACGGGTTGGACATCATCAGGCCCCAGCATTTT.